The 22 T cell receptor beta chains reported below all come from one sample, sequenced in a study of CD8 T cells in ankylosing spondylitis. Study-wide results and caveats: It appeared that ankylosing spondylitis blood was characterized by a TCR beta motif of eight highly homologous variants.

What these receptors recognize is not known. TCRdb re-called the 5' RACE reads with MiXCR, one entry per CDR3 protein. The table has under 550,000 distinct CDR3 sequences, 20% to 30% seen once; the top ten hold 0.89%. The material sequenced was blood, either unsorted or a sorted T cell fraction (not recorded which). These receptors were taken from a male donor with ankylosing spondylitis.

This clonotype was recorded a few times. The J gene is TRBJ2-7, the V gene TRBV20-1, with 8 bases matching TRBD1. CDR3 length equals 13 residues. Per the germline V gene, CDR1 is DFQATT and CDR2 is SNEGSKA (reference sequence). V trimming: 5 bases; J trimming: 2 bases; junction bases outside the gene matches: 5. CDR3 in amino acids: CSAGWTGTYEQYF. Here the CDR3 DNA reads TGCAGTGCTGGTTGGACAGGGACCTACGAGCAGTACTTC.

The chain links TRBV5-1 to TRBJ2-2; D gene unclear. CDR1 SGHRS and CDR2 YFSETQ come from the germline V gene. Trimming left V 0 bases short and J 4 bases short, with 10 bases between. The CDR3 runs to 15 residues. The CDR3 reads CASSLGGPGTGELFF. The CDR3, as DNA: TGCGCCAGCAGCTTGGGTGGGCCCGGCACCGGGGAGCTGTTTTTT.

Only a few counts were recorded for this clonotype. The V call is TRBV3-1, the J call TRBJ1-5, with no clear D. This CDR3 comprises 14 residues. V was cut by 5 bases and J by 4 bases, with 12 bases left in between. The germline V gene has CDR1 LGHDT and CDR2 YNNKEL (reference sequence). CDR3 sequence: CASSTSGVNQPQHF. For the CDR3, the DNA is TGTGCCAGCAGCACCAGCGGAGTAAATCAGCCCCAGCATTTT.

V usage is TRBV12-3 or TRBV12-4 and J usage is TRBJ2-5; D remains ambiguous. V shed 7 bases and J shed 5 bases, with 11 bases lying between them. The CDR3 spans 12 residues. The CDR3 sequence is CASIPSGETQYF. The CDR3 nucleotides are TGTGCCAGCATTCCATCCGGGGAGACCCAGTACTTC.

This clonotype was counted ten times or more. The gene calls are TRBV7-2 and TRBJ2-1, with D possibly matching TRBD1 (5 bases). Looked up from germline, CDR1 is SGHTA and CDR2 is FQGNSA. V gave up 2 bases and J gave up 7 bases, with 12 bases separating them. The CDR3 runs to 14 residues. CDR3 in amino acids: CASSLLMTENEQFF. DNA for the CDR3: TGTGCCAGCAGCTTATTGATGACAGAAAATGAGCAGTTCTTC.

The chain recombines TRBV24-1 with TRBJ2-5; 7 nucleotides line up with TRBD1. With V trimmed by 0 bases and J by 0 bases, 3 bases remained unmatched. This CDR3 region has 16 residues. CDR1 and CDR2 (germline): KGHDR, SFDVKD. The chain's CDR3 is CATSDLGRGNQETQYF. As DNA, the CDR3 is TGTGCCACCAGTGATTTGGGCAGGGGGAACCAAGAGACCCAGTACTTC.

The chain links TRBV20-1 to TRBJ2-2; 11 nucleotides line up with TRBD2. This CDR3 comprises 16 residues. V dropped 7 bases and J dropped 7; count of bases not matched to a gene: 14. Germline V gives CDR1 DFQATT, CDR2 SNEGSKA (reference sequence). The CDR3 is CSVQGTSGRSNGELFF. The CDR3 DNA sequence: TGCAGTGTCCAAGGCACTAGCGGGAGAAGTAACGGGGAGCTGTTTTTT.

The chain links TRBV20-1 to TRBJ2-2; no clear D gene. Trimming stripped 6 bases from V and 1 base from J, with 15 bases between. The CDR3 loop spans 15 amino acids. Germline V gene lookup returns CDR1 DFQATT and CDR2 SNEGSKA (reference sequence). The CDR3 DNA reads TGCAGTGCCCTCCGCTCACGAGGGAACACCGGGGAGCTGTTTTTT. Protein product: CSALRSRGNTGELFF.

V gene TRBV20-1 combines with J gene TRBJ2-3, with 13 bases aligning to TRBD2. The germline V gene encodes CDR1 DFQATT and CDR2 SNEGSKA (reference sequence). This CDR3 has 17 residues. Losses at the gene ends were 5 bases for V and 1 base for J; bases not matched to a gene: 9. CDR3 in amino acids: CSASTSGRVLGTDTQYF. In nucleotides, the CDR3 is TGCAGTGCTTCCACTAGCGGGAGGGTCCTTGGCACAGATACGCAGTATTTT.

This chain connects TRBV5-1 to TRBJ2-7, with TRBD1 identical over 9 bases. V lost 4 bases and J lost 5; bases outside the gene matches: 7. The CDR3 runs to 14 residues. From germline, CDR1 is SGHRS and CDR2 YFSETQ. The CDR3 region has the DNA TGCGCCAGCAGCCCACAGGGGGCAGGAAACGAGCAGTACTTC. Translation: CASSPQGAGNEQYF. The whole variable domain, filled in from reference TRBV5-1 and TRBJ2-7, reads KAGVTQTPRYLIKTRGQQVTLSCSPISGHRSVSWYQQTPGQGLQFLFEYFSETQRNKGNFPGRFSGRQFSNSRSEMNVSTLELGDSALYLCASSPQGAGNEQYFGPGTRLTVT.

J is TRBJ2-3 and V is TRBV3-1, with a possible D match to TRBD2 (6 bases). The CDR3 has 16 residues. Trimming removed 0 bases from V and 0 bases from J, with 10 bases in between. Germline loops: CDR1 LGHDT, CDR2 YNNKEL (reference sequence). The CDR3: CASSQEWRDSTDTQYF. As DNA, the CDR3 is TGTGCCAGCAGCCAAGAGTGGCGGGATAGCACAGATACGCAGTATTTT.

The chain has TRBV12-3 or TRBV12-4 and TRBJ2-3, with D perhaps matching TRBD1 (6 bases). Trimming removed 5 bases at V and 2 bases at J, with 11 bases between. The CDR3 totals 14 residues. This CDR3 is CASSPQGITDTQYF. Written as DNA, the CDR3 is TGTGCCAGCAGTCCACAGGGAATCACAGATACGCAGTATTTT.

The genes are TRBV2 and TRBJ2-2; D is unresolved. CDR1 is SNHLY and CDR2 is FYNNEI in the germline V gene. V lost 7 bases to trimming and J lost 1 base, with 13 bases between them. This CDR3 spans 15 amino acids. The CDR3 region is CASTLRGLNTGELFF. CDR3 nucleotides: TGTGCCAGCACTTTGCGTGGCCTGAACACCGGGGAGCTGTTTTTT.

This clonotype was observed a handful of times. This chain uses TRBV7-9 with TRBJ2-2; a possible D gene is TRBD1 (6 bases). The germline gives CDR1 SEHNR, CDR2 FQNEAQ (reference sequence). The V end was cut by 5 bases, the J end by 0 bases, with 16 bases between. This CDR3 is built from 17 residues. The CDR3: CASSHRARGTNTGELFF. As DNA, the CDR3 is TGTGCCAGCAGCCACCGCGCGAGGGGGACGAACACCGGGGAGCTGTTTTTT.

The chain recombines TRBV7-8 with TRBJ2-7, with 10 bases identical to TRBD2. V gave up 4 bases and J gave up 2 bases; unmatched junction bases: 14. The CDR3 sequence is 18 residues long. The V gene's germline CDR1 is SGHVS and CDR2 FQNEAQ. CDR3 DNA sequence: TGTGCCAGCAGCTCCCTAGGGGGGCTAGCGGGGGCGGCCTACGAGCAGTACTTC. Translated: CASSSLGGLAGAAYEQYF.

The chain is built from TRBV11-2 and TRBJ2-1; D gene ambiguous. V dropped 3 bases and J dropped 11 bases, with 11 bases sitting between them. Germline V gene lookup returns CDR1 SGHAT and CDR2 FQNNGV. The CDR3 spans 12 residues. CDR3 coding DNA: TGTGCCAGCAGCTTGCCCCACATGCAGCAGTTCTTC. This gives the protein CASSLPHMQQFF.

The rearrangement links TRBV24-1 to TRBJ2-1; D call uncertain. The germline gives CDR1 KGHDR, CDR2 SFDVKD. The germline V and J ends were trimmed by 2 bases and 5 bases, with 9 bases remaining between them. The CDR3 runs to 14 residues. The CDR3 bases are TGTGCCACCAGTGATTGGCAAAGAAACAATGAGCAGTTCTTC. This encodes CATSDWQRNNEQFF.

V is TRBV12-3 or TRBV12-4 and J is TRBJ1-1; D is undetermined. V dropped 7 bases and J dropped 7 bases, with 10 bases sitting between them. CDR3 size: 11 residues. The CDR3 bases are TGTGCCAGCACAATAAACCTTGAAGCTTTCTTT. Protein sequence: CASTINLEAFF.

The chain recombines TRBV12-3 or TRBV12-4 with TRBJ1-2; the match to TRBD1 covers 11 bases. CDR3 length equals 16 residues. The J segment lost 7 bases and the V segment lost 7 bases, leaving 14 bases of the junction unmatched. Written as DNA, the CDR3 is TGTGCCAGCATCCACACCGGGACAGGGGGTTTCGGTGGCTACACCTTC. It encodes CASIHTGTGGFGGYTF.

This rearrangement joins TRBV14 to TRBJ1-2; 8 bases map to TRBD1. Trimming cost V 4 bases and J 7 bases; bases outside gene matches: 8. Per germline, CDR1 SGHDN and CDR2 FVKESK. The CDR3 length is 14 residues. The CDR3 is CASSPQGARSGYTF. The CDR3 DNA is TGTGCCAGCAGCCCCCAGGGGGCCAGGTCTGGCTACACCTTC.

A few counts support this clonotype. This chain joins TRBV5-1 and TRBJ2-3; D perhaps matches TRBD1 (6 bases). The CDR3 loop spans 15 amino acids. Germline V gene lookup returns CDR1 SGHRS and CDR2 YFSETQ. Between the trimmed V and J ends, which lost 3 bases and 3 bases, there was a span of 14 bases. The CDR3 reads CASSSNRVSTDTQYF. The CDR3 DNA follows: TGCGCCAGCAGCTCCAACAGGGTCTCAACAGATACGCAGTATTTT. Together with reference TRBV5-1 and TRBJ2-3, the CDR3 gives the full variable domain: KAGVTQTPRYLIKTRGQQVTLSCSPISGHRSVSWYQQTPGQGLQFLFEYFSETQRNKGNFPGRFSGRQFSNSRSEMNVSTLELGDSALYLCASSSNRVSTDTQYFGPGTRLTVL.

This clonotype was counted a few times. The rearrangement links TRBV24-1 to TRBJ2-1, with 10 bases matching TRBD2. The CDR3 runs to 16 residues. The J segment lost 0 bases and the V segment lost 7 bases, leaving 5 bases of the junction unmatched. CDR1 is KGHDR, CDR2 SFDVKD, per germline. CDR3 amino acids: CATSPSSGSSYNEQFF. The CDR3 coding sequence is TGTGCCACCAGCCCTTCTAGCGGGAGCTCCTACAATGAGCAGTTCTTC.